This TCR beta chain was observed in a study of T-cell reconstitution after alpha-beta-depleted transplantation in children. Study outcomes and limitations: It was newly produced T cells that mostly accounted for T-cell counts and diversity one year after transplant.

Comment on this clonotype: Antigen: not known.

Unique molecular identifiers were built into the TCRbeta library. TCRdb analysed the PCR reads with MiXCR anew, one entry per CDR3 protein. The sample yields around 100,000 distinct CDR3 sequences, about a tenth seen once. Germline trimming cut 8 bases from V and 3 bases from J; bases unmatched to any gene: 9. The CDR3 runs to 16 residues. Germline V CDR1 and CDR2: MGHRA, YSYEKL. The source is a boy younger than 10 with acute lymphoblastic leukemia, due to receive a stem cell transplant. The sample here was PBMCs, taken before TCRalphabeta/CD19-depleted stem cell transplant. The chain links TRBV4-1 to TRBJ2-1; 11 bases fit TRBD2. CDR3 protein: CASSRQTSGVYNEQFF. CDR3 coding DNA: TGCGCCAGCTCCAGACAGACTAGCGGGGTCTACAATGAGCAGTTCTTC.